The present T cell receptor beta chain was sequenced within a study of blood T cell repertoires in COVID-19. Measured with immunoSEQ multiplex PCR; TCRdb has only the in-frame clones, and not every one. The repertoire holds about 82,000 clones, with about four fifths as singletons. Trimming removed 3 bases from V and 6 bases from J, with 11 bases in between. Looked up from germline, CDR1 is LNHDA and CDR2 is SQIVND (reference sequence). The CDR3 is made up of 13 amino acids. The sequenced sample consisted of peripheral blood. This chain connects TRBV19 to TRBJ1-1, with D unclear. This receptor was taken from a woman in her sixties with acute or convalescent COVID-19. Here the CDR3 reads CASSMVVDAEAFF. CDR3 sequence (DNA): TGTGCCAGTAGTATGGTAGTCGATGCTGAAGCTTTCTTT.